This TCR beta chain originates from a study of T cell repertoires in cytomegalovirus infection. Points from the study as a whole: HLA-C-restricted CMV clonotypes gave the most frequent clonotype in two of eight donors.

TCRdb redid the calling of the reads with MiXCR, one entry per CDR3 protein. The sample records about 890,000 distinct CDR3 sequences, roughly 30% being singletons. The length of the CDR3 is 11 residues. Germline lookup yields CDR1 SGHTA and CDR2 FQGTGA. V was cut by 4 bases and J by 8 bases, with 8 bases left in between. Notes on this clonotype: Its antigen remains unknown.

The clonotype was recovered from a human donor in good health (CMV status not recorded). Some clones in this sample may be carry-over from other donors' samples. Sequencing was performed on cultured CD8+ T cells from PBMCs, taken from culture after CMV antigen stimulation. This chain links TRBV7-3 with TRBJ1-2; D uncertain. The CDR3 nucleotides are TGTGCCAGCAGCTCCGCTCTGGGCTACACCTTC. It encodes CASSSALGYTF.